A single sample gave rise to the 20 T cell receptor beta chains below, sequenced in a study of cytomegalovirus exposure and HLA in healthy donors. Amplification used 60 Vbeta primers and 13 Jbeta primers. TCRdb keeps only in-frame clones here, not all; method: immunoSEQ multiplex PCR. The table records fewer than 250,000 clones, more than 70% of them present only once. The sequencing input was PBMCs. These receptors were taken from a human donor in good health.

This clone was detected once. The chain recombines TRBV19 with TRBJ2-3; no firm D call. The CDR3 covers 14 residues. Germline V gene lookup returns CDR1 LNHDA and CDR2 SQIVND (reference sequence). V gave up 10 bases and J gave up 2 bases, with 16 bases separating them. The CDR3 loop is CATNGAATTDTQYF. CDR3 nucleotide sequence: TGTGCCACTAACGGCGCGGCCACCACAGATACGCAGTATTTT.

The chain carries TRBV30 and TRBJ2-1; 11 bases are shared with TRBD2. The CDR3 runs to 15 residues. The trim removed 0 bases at V and 6 bases at J, leaving 4 bases unmatched. CDR1 GTSNPN and CDR2 SVGIG come from the germline V gene (reference sequence). The CDR3 region has the DNA TGTGCCTGGAGTGTAATCCTAGCGGGGGGCAATGAGCAGTTCTTC. This codes for CAWSVILAGGNEQFF.

The chain carries TRBV4-1 and TRBJ2-7, with D uncertain. In germline, CDR1 is MGHRA, CDR2 YSYEKL. Between the trimmed V and J ends, which lost 2 bases and 1 base, there was a span of 9 bases. The CDR3 contains 14 residues. The CDR3 coding sequence is TGCGCCAGCAGCCAAACCGCGGTGTCCTACGAGCAGTACTTC. This codes for CASSQTAVSYEQYF.

This chain joins TRBV28 and TRBJ2-2; TRBD2 matches at 8 bases. The ends lost 7 bases at V and 6 bases at J; junction bases unmatched: 10. Germline CDR1 reads MDHEN; CDR2 reads SYDVKM. The CDR3 loop spans 15 amino acids. CDR3 DNA sequence: TGTGCCAGCACAGTCTCGGGAGGGGTCCCCGGGGAGCTGTTTTTT. It yields the protein CASTVSGGVPGELFF.

The chain carries TRBV6-6 and TRBJ2-4; 9 bases agree with TRBD2. The germline V gene has CDR1 MNHNY and CDR2 SVGAGI (reference sequence). The ends lost 6 bases at V and 2 bases at J; junction bases unmatched: 8. The CDR3 runs 16 residues. The CDR3 DNA reads TGTGCCAGCAGGGTAGCGGGAGTGGGTTCCAAAAACATTCAGTACTTC. This encodes CASRVAGVGSKNIQYF.

The V call is TRBV2, the J call TRBJ2-5; a possible D gene is TRBD2 (7 bases). The CDR3 extends over 22 amino acids. Germline loops: CDR1 SNHLY, CDR2 FYNNEI. V was pared by 7 bases and J by 5 bases, with 41 bases between. Written as DNA, the CDR3 is TGTGCCAGCATTAGGGGACAAGGGCCATCCGCGGGGTGGGGCTCCGGGGGGGAGACCCAGTACTTC. Translation gives CASIRGQGPSAGWGSGGETQYF. Combining the CDR3 with reference TRBV2 and TRBJ2-5 gives the whole variable domain EPEVTQTPSHQVTQMGQEVILRCVPISNHLYFYWYRQILGQKVEFLVSFYNNEISEKSEIFDDQFSVERPDGSNFTLKIRSTKLEDSAMYFCASIRGQGPSAGWGSGGETQYFGPGTRLLVL.

The chain uses TRBV9 and TRBJ2-5; D is perhaps TRBD2 (5 bases). This CDR3 region has 16 residues. Trimming removed 0 bases at V and 2 bases at J, with 14 bases between. The germline V gene has CDR1 SGDLS and CDR2 YYNGEE. The DNA for the CDR3 is TGTGCCAGCAGCGTAGGGCCGGGGAGAAAGCAAGAGACCCAGTACTTC. Translating gives CASSVGPGRKQETQYF.

The CDR3 coding sequence is TGTGCCAGCAGTTTGTTGGGGCAAGGGGAGCTGTTTTTT. Amino acid sequence: CASSLLGQGELFF. The chain employs TRBV27 and TRBJ2-2; a weak D match, TRBD1 (5 bases). Per germline, CDR1 MNHEY and CDR2 SMNVEV (reference sequence). V was shortened by 3 bases and J by 8 bases, with 10 bases between the two germline ends. This CDR3 is built from 13 residues.

The gene calls are TRBV19 and TRBJ2-3; TRBD2 agrees at 8 bases. Germline CDR1 and CDR2: LNHDA and SQIVND (reference sequence). Trimming at V came to 9 bases and at J to 8 bases, leaving 7 bases not matched to a gene. The CDR3 has 12 amino acids. CDR3 nucleotide sequence: TGTGCCAGCGACACTAGCGGAACTACGCAGTATTTT. Amino acids: CASDTSGTTQYF.

This chain uses TRBV28 with TRBJ1-5; TRBD1 aligns across 9 bases. V lost 9 bases and J lost 6; bases outside the gene matches: 6. Germline values: CDR1 MDHEN, CDR2 SYDVKM. CDR3 length: 13 residues. The CDR3 coding sequence is TGTGCCAGAAGGACAGGGGTAGGTCAGCCCCAGCATTTT. Translation: CARRTGVGQPQHF.

As regards this clone: Relative to the germline gene, one junction end is altered; a read error may explain this. V and J are TRBV7-9 and TRBJ2-3; D may be TRBD1 (6 bases). There are 17 residues in the CDR3. CDR1 SEHNR and CDR2 FQNEAQ come from the germline V gene (reference sequence). CDR3 nucleotide sequence: TGTTCCAGCAGCTTTGCCCCAGGAAGGGGGATCACAGATACGCAGTATTTT. Translated, it gives CSSSFAPGRGITDTQYF.

The chain has TRBV11-2 and TRBJ2-7, with a possible D match to TRBD1 (5 bases). Looked up from germline, CDR1 is SGHAT and CDR2 is FQNNGV. Deletions cut 7 bases from V and 1 base from J, with 14 bases between. The CDR3 runs to 14 residues. The CDR3 DNA follows: TGTGCCAGCATCCGATTCTCAGGGTCCTACGAGCAGTACTTC. Translation gives CASIRFSGSYEQYF.

V and J are TRBV28 and TRBJ2-5, with TRBD1 matching 7 bases. The V segment lost 4 bases and the J segment 8 bases; nucleotides outside the gene matches: 10. Per germline, CDR1 MDHEN and CDR2 SYDVKM. CDR3 length: 14 amino acids. For the CDR3, the DNA is TGTGCCAGCAGTTCCCCTCGAGGGGGCAAAACCCAGTACTTC. Protein: CASSSPRGGKTQYF.

The V call is TRBV6-1, the J call TRBJ2-3; 8 bases are a match to TRBD1. Germline V CDR1 and CDR2: MNHNS, SASEGT. CDR3 length equals 15 residues. V was pared by 4 bases and J by 0 bases, with 3 bases of the junction left unmatched. CDR3 loop: CASSADRDSTDTQYF. In DNA, the CDR3 is TGTGCCAGCAGTGCGGACAGGGATAGCACAGATACGCAGTATTTT.

The rearrangement joins TRBV7-2 to TRBJ2-4, with 8 bases identical to TRBD2. The CDR3 is made up of 13 amino acids. CDR1 SGHTA and CDR2 FQGNSA come from the germline V gene. V trimming: 6 bases; J trimming: 5 bases; junction bases outside the gene matches: 3. The CDR3 reads CASRFSGENIQYF. The CDR3 DNA is TGTGCCAGCAGGTTTAGCGGGGAAAACATTCAGTACTTC.

CDR3 nucleotides: TGTGCCAGCAGGTCACGGGGGGGGTACAATGAGCAGTTCTTC. Translation: CASRSRGGYNEQFF. The rearrangement uses TRBV6-1 and TRBJ2-1; TRBD2 matches 8 bases. Germline CDR1 reads MNHNS; CDR2 reads SASEGT. The trim removed 6 bases at V and 4 bases at J, leaving 5 bases unmatched. The CDR3 covers 14 residues.

V is TRBV6-6 and J is TRBJ1-2; D unclear. There are 13 residues in the CDR3. V lost 6 bases, J lost 2 bases, and 10 bases lay in between. The germline gives CDR1 MNHNY, CDR2 SVGAGI (reference sequence). The CDR3 region is CASSQTENYGYTF. CDR3 bases: TGTGCCAGCAGCCAAACAGAGAACTATGGCTACACCTTC.

This chain joins TRBV2 and TRBJ2-1; 7 positions match TRBD2. The V gene's germline CDR1 is SNHLY and CDR2 FYNNEI. CDR3 length: 13 residues. With 8 bases clipped from V and 6 bases from J, the junction kept 7 bases outside the gene matches. The CDR3 sequence is CASLTSVGNEQFF. The CDR3 coding sequence is TGTGCCAGCTTAACTAGCGTAGGCAATGAGCAGTTCTTC.

The CDR3 coding sequence is TGTGCCAGCAGCCTCCGGGACAGGGCCCCTAACACTGAAGCTTTCTTT. Protein: CASSLRDRAPNTEAFF. The rearrangement links TRBV14 to TRBJ1-1; 9 nucleotides align to TRBD1. The germline CDR1 and CDR2 sequences are SGHDN and FVKESK. V dropped 4 bases and J dropped 2; count of bases not matched to a gene: 8. The CDR3 contains 16 residues. Full variable domain (outside the CDR3, taken from reference TRBV14 and TRBJ1-1): EAGVTQFPSHSVIEKGQTVTLRCDPISGHDNLYWYRRVMGKEIKFLLHFVKESKQDESGMPNNRFLAERTGGTYSTLKVQPAELEDSGVYFCASSLRDRAPNTEAFFGQGTRLTVV.

The rearrangement joins TRBV4-1 to TRBJ2-7; 10 positions agree with TRBD2. V was pared by 6 bases and J by 3 bases, with 8 bases of the junction left unmatched. The CDR3 is 15 amino acids. Germline lookup yields CDR1 MGHRA and CDR2 YSYEKL. This CDR3 is CASRSTSGPYYEQYF. The DNA for the CDR3 is TGCGCCAGCAGATCGACTAGCGGGCCTTACTACGAGCAGTACTTC.